The T cell receptor (beta chain) under discussion was sequenced for a study of cytomegalovirus exposure and HLA in healthy donors. A multiplex PCR was run with 60 Vbeta primers and 13 Jbeta primers. Sequencing used immunoSEQ multiplex PCR; TCRdb keeps in-frame clones, though not all of them. Among about 160,000 clones, about 81% were seen once, and the ten largest hold approximately 0.87%. V was pared by 4 bases and J by 1 base, with 11 bases of the junction left unmatched. This CDR3 has 17 amino acids. The sequencing sample was made of PBMCs. The clonotype comes from a girl aged 2 to 9 in good health and CMV-seropositive. This chain joins TRBV5-3 and TRBJ2-3; 8 nucleotides line up with TRBD2. TRBV5-3 belongs to the ORF category, with a function that is uncertain. The CDR3 region has the DNA TGTGCCAGAAGCCTAGTTCGAGCGGGAGCAGGCACAGATACGCAGTATTTT. Amino acid sequence: CARSLVRAGAGTDTQYF.